The 28 T cell receptor beta chains below were found in one sample sequenced in a study of CXCR3-negative and CXCR3-positive naive CD8 T cells. 5' RACE that incorporated UMI labels was used to prepare the TRB cDNA libraries. From the 5' RACE reads, TCRdb lists one entry per CDR3 protein and no DNA. Recorded for this sample: about 92,000 distinct CDR3 sequences. Sequences were obtained from naive CXCR3- CD8+ T cells from blood. As to subset: CD45RO-CCR7+CD27+CD95- naive CD8+ T cells lacking CXCR3 (TNR3-). Source of these receptors: a human donor in good health. Some clones in this sample may be carry-over from other donors' samples.

The rearrangement uses TRBV9 and TRBJ2-7; absent DNA, TCRdb's TRBD2 call cannot be checked. CDR1 SGDLS and CDR2 YYNGEE come from the germline V gene. The CDR3 runs to 15 residues. Here the CDR3 reads CASSVEAGLSYEQYF.

The V gene is TRBV19, the J gene TRBJ2-1. The CDR3 extends over 13 amino acids. Germline CDR1 LNHDA, CDR2 SQIVND (reference sequence). CDR3 protein: CASSQSSAGEQFF. The full variable domain, its missing parts supplied by reference TRBV19 and TRBJ2-1, is DGGITQSPKYLFRKEGQNVTLSCEQNLNHDAMYWYRQDPGQGLRLIYYSQIVNDFQKGDIAEGYSVSREKKESFPLTVTSAQKNPTAFYLCASSQSSAGEQFFGPGTRLTVL.

The chain employs TRBV20-1 and TRBJ2-7; TCRdb lists TRBD1, though no DNA is available to test this call. In germline, CDR1 is DFQATT, CDR2 SNEGSKA (reference sequence). The CDR3 has 14 residues. The CDR3 is CSAYRDRVSYEQYF.

V gene TRBV29-1 combines with J gene TRBJ2-1; the TCRdb D gene call, TRBD2, has no DNA to confirm it. The CDR3 is 14 amino acids. Germline CDR1 and CDR2: SQVTM and ANQGSEA. CDR3 amino acids: CSYSGPNSYNEQFF.

This chain links TRBV12-3 or TRBV12-4 with TRBJ1-3; TCRdb's D gene call, TRBD1, goes unchecked for lack of DNA. CDR3 length: 16 amino acids. The CDR3 sequence is CASSISTGHSGNTIYF.

The V and J genes are TRBV30 and TRBJ1-2; checking the TCRdb D call of TRBD1 is not possible without DNA. The CDR3 runs to 14 residues. Germline CDR1 is GTSNPN and CDR2 is SVGIG (reference sequence). The CDR3 is CAWGDGTTNYGYTF.

The chain employs TRBV20-1 and TRBJ2-3; TCRdb picks TRBD2, but there is no DNA to check that call. The CDR3 covers 17 residues. Germline-derived CDR1 and CDR2 are DFQATT and SNEGSKA (reference sequence). The CDR3 is CSAATSGGASVTDTQYF.

The CDR3 loop reads CASNPLGPPLGVGELFF. The chain employs TRBV5-5 and TRBJ2-2; the TRBD1 assignment by TCRdb is unverifiable without DNA. This CDR3 comprises 17 residues. Germline values: CDR1 SGHKS, CDR2 YYEKEE (reference sequence).

The chain employs TRBV10-2 and TRBJ1-6; TCRdb gives TRBD1 as the D gene, but with no DNA this cannot be confirmed. The CDR3 spans 14 residues. The germline V gene encodes CDR1 WSHSY and CDR2 SAAADI. CDR3 protein: CASRGTGPRSPLHF.

The chain carries TRBV29-1 and TRBJ2-3; the TCRdb call, TRBD1, lacks DNA for checking. The germline gives CDR1 SQVTM, CDR2 ANQGSEA. CDR3 length: 15 amino acids. Here the CDR3 reads CSVEEGQGYTDTQYF.

The chain recombines TRBV12-3 or TRBV12-4 with TRBJ2-1; the D call from TCRdb, TRBD1, cannot be confirmed without DNA. CDR3 length: 11 residues. The CDR3 region is CASSQGFEQFF.

V and J are TRBV28 and TRBJ2-7; there is no DNA to check the TCRdb D call of TRBD1. The CDR3 totals 17 residues. Germline assignment: CDR1 MDHEN and CDR2 SYDVKM. Here the CDR3 reads CASSPPKMVGSLYEQYF. Combining the CDR3 with reference TRBV28 and TRBJ2-7 gives the whole variable domain DVKVTQSSRYLVKRTGEKVFLECVQDMDHENMFWYRQDPGLGLRLIYFSYDVKMKEKGDIPEGYSVSREKKERFSLILESASTNQTSMYLCASSPPKMVGSLYEQYFGPGTRLTVT.

This chain joins TRBV7-6 and TRBJ2-5; the D call from TCRdb, TRBD2, cannot be confirmed without DNA. From germline, CDR1 is SGHVS and CDR2 FNYEAQ. The CDR3 is 16 residues long. The CDR3: CASSLDLAGGQETQYF. The full variable domain, in which reference TRBV7-6 and TRBJ2-5 provide the parts outside the CDR3, is GAGVSQSPRYKVTKRGQDVALRCDPISGHVSLYWYRQALGQGPEFLTYFNYEAQQDKSGLPNDRFSAERPEGSISTLTIQRTEQRDSAMYRCASSLDLAGGQETQYFGPGTRLLVL.

The chain couples TRBV29-1 to TRBJ2-7; TCRdb calls TRBD2, which cannot be checked without DNA. Germline loops: CDR1 SQVTM, CDR2 ANQGSEA. This CDR3 has 13 amino acids. Here the CDR3 reads CSVVWTSAGEQYF.

The chain combines TRBV6-2 or TRBV6-3 with TRBJ2-2. The CDR3 length is 15 residues. Germline CDR1 reads MNHEY; CDR2 reads SVGEGT. The CDR3 sequence: CASSYSSGNTGELFF.

The chain is built from TRBV24-1 and TRBJ2-3; TCRdb indicates TRBD2, and absent DNA this call remains unverified. The CDR3 runs to 16 residues. CDR1 and CDR2 (germline): KGHDR, SFDVKD. Here the CDR3 reads CATSDESAGGPDTQYF.

The chain employs TRBV5-6 and TRBJ2-7. The CDR3 runs 14 residues. CDR1 and CDR2 from the germline V gene are SGHDT and YYEEEE. Here the CDR3 reads CASSFGTGTYEQYF.

The rearrangement uses TRBV18 and TRBJ2-7; with no DNA, the TCRdb D assignment of TRBD1 cannot be verified. CDR1 and CDR2 from the germline V gene are KGHSH and LQKENI. CDR3 size: 14 residues. The CDR3 loop reads CASSPMQGGYEQYF.

CDR3 loop: CASSHLTRSNTGELFF. The chain employs TRBV3-1 and TRBJ2-2. The length of the CDR3 is 16 residues. CDR1 is LGHDT and CDR2 is YNNKEL in the germline V gene (reference sequence).

The chain combines TRBV3-1 with TRBJ2-7; the D call of TRBD2 rests on TCRdb alone, since no DNA is present to check it. Germline V lookup: CDR1 LGHDT, CDR2 YNNKEL (reference sequence). The CDR3 has 14 residues. The CDR3 region is CASSYWTNNYEQYF.

This chain connects TRBV20-1 to TRBJ1-1; absent DNA, TCRdb's TRBD1 call cannot be checked. The germline V gene encodes CDR1 DFQATT and CDR2 SNEGSKA (reference sequence). This CDR3 has 13 amino acids. The CDR3 here is CSADNRENTEAFF.

The chain uses TRBV4-1 and TRBJ2-7; TCRdb's D call of TRBD2 is untestable without DNA. CDR1 MGHRA and CDR2 YSYEKL come from the germline V gene. The CDR3 loop spans 15 amino acids. The CDR3 is CASSRAPGTSYEQYF.

V and J are TRBV11-2 and TRBJ2-7; TCRdb proposes TRBD1, but this gene call is untestable without DNA. The CDR3 totals 16 residues. Germline CDR1 SGHAT, CDR2 FQNNGV. The CDR3 loop is CASSLLGTHRDYEQYF.

This chain connects TRBV29-1 to TRBJ2-2; TCRdb picks TRBD1, but there is no DNA to check that call. The CDR3 runs to 13 residues. Per germline, CDR1 SQVTM and CDR2 ANQGSEA. The CDR3 is CSVENQGTGELFF.

The chain uses TRBV7-9 and TRBJ2-1; TCRdb's D gene call, TRBD1, goes unchecked for lack of DNA. Looked up from germline, CDR1 is SEHNR and CDR2 is FQNEAQ (reference sequence). The CDR3 sequence is 16 residues long. This chain's CDR3 is CASSPRLEGEYNEQFF.

This chain links TRBV28 with TRBJ2-7; TCRdb's D call of TRBD2 is untestable without DNA. The CDR3 contains 19 residues. CDR1 is MDHEN, CDR2 SYDVKM, per germline. The chain's CDR3 is CASSPRTGTRQFRTYEQYF. Based on the CDR3 plus reference TRBV28 and TRBJ2-7, the full variable domain is DVKVTQSSRYLVKRTGEKVFLECVQDMDHENMFWYRQDPGLGLRLIYFSYDVKMKEKGDIPEGYSVSREKKERFSLILESASTNQTSMYLCASSPRTGTRQFRTYEQYFGPGTRLTVT.

The chain has TRBV7-3 and TRBJ2-3; there is no DNA to check the TCRdb D call of TRBD2. Germline CDR1 reads SGHTA; CDR2 reads FQGTGA. This CDR3 region has 16 residues. Here the CDR3 reads CASSLGLVMGTDTQYF.

The chain couples TRBV29-1 to TRBJ2-1. CDR3 length equals 17 residues. The germline CDR1 and CDR2 sequences are SQVTM and ANQGSEA. This CDR3 reads CSVEDEAEIEAAHEQFF.